The 19 T cell receptor beta chains listed next were all sequenced from one sample in a study of CD8 T cell repertoires and HIV-1 epitope variants. This table comes from immunoSEQ multiplex PCR, and its TCRdb copy is limited to in-frame clones, with some not included. The data contain several thousand clones, 66% of them singletons. Antigens for these TCRs are unknown. Input material: cultured CD8+ T cells derived from PBMCs. These TCRs come from a male donor with HIV.

The chain joins TRBV5-8 to TRBJ1-1; D is possibly TRBD1 (6 bases). V lost 2 bases and J lost 5, with 19 bases in between. Looked up from germline, CDR1 is SGHTS and CDR2 is YDEGEE. The CDR3 runs to 16 residues. Written as DNA, the CDR3 is TGTGCCAGCAGCTTTTGGGGGGGCGGAATGGGAACTGAAGCTTTCTTT. Translated, it gives CASSFWGGGMGTEAFF.

J is TRBJ2-7 and V is TRBV5-4; D is possibly TRBD1 (5 bases). The germline gives CDR1 SGHNT, CDR2 YYREEE (reference sequence). The CDR3 spans 14 residues. V was pared by 0 bases and J by 7 bases, with 14 bases between. In nucleotides, the CDR3 is TGTGCCAGCAGCTTGGGACAGTACCTTCGTGAGCAGTACTTC. It encodes CASSLGQYLREQYF. The variable domain in full, completed from reference TRBV5-4 and TRBJ2-7, reads ETGVTQSPTHLIKTRGQQVTLRCSSQSGHNTVSWYQQALGQGPQFIFQYYREEENGRGNFPPRFSGLQFPNYSSELNVNALELDDSALYLCASSLGQYLREQYFGPGTRLTVT.

The rearrangement uses TRBV5-6 and TRBJ2-1; 13 nucleotides match TRBD2. J gave up 8 bases and V 2 bases, and 7 bases lay outside the gene matches. Per the germline V gene, CDR1 is SGHDT and CDR2 is YYEEEE. The CDR3 consists of 16 residues. The CDR3 spells CASSLRTSGSWDEQFF. CDR3 nucleotide sequence: TGTGCCAGCAGCTTACGGACTAGCGGGAGTTGGGATGAGCAGTTCTTC.

CDR3 residues: CASSSSGSPTDTQYF. CDR3 coding DNA: TGTGCCAGCAGCTCTAGCGGGAGTCCCACAGATACGCAGTATTTT. The rearrangement uses TRBV13 and TRBJ2-3; 10 positions agree with TRBD2. Per germline, CDR1 PRHDT and CDR2 FYEKMQ (reference sequence). This CDR3 spans 15 amino acids. With 4 bases clipped from V and 2 bases from J, the junction kept 3 bases outside the gene matches.

V usage is TRBV2 and J usage is TRBJ1-4; a weak D match, TRBD1 (6 bases). This CDR3 is built from 13 residues. Germline V gene data show CDR1 as SNHLY and CDR2 as FYNNEI. Trimming shortened V by 11 bases and J by 5 bases, and 15 bases separated the two germline ends. The CDR3 loop reads CAWGGQTNEKLFF. The DNA for the CDR3 is TGTGCCTGGGGGGGGCAGACCAATGAAAAACTGTTTTTT. The full variable domain, completed using reference TRBV2 and TRBJ1-4, is EPEVTQTPSHQVTQMGQEVILRCVPISNHLYFYWYRQILGQKVEFLVSFYNNEISEKSEIFDDQFSVERPDGSNFTLKIRSTKLEDSAMYFCAWGGQTNEKLFFGSGTQLSVL.

This clone has just one count. A junction end diverges from the germline sequence, so it may reflect a read error. The chain links TRBV7-7 to TRBJ2-5; 7 bases map to TRBD2. Germline-derived CDR1 and CDR2 are SSHAT and FNYEAQ (reference sequence). The CDR3 extends over 15 amino acids. The CDR3 DNA reads as TGTGCTAGCAGCTTAACGGTGGCGGGAGAAGAGACCCAGTACTTC. Its translation: CASSLTVAGEETQYF.

V is TRBV6-1 and J is TRBJ2-1, with D uncertain. The CDR3 is 12 amino acids. The V end lost 5 bases, the J end lost 8 bases, and 10 bases lay between the germline ends. The germline gives CDR1 MNHNS, CDR2 SASEGT. The CDR3 loop is CASSSGWDEQFF. DNA for the CDR3: TGTGCCAGCAGTTCTGGGTGGGATGAGCAGTTCTTC.

By sample fraction, this clone is large (0.1 to 1%). The germline gene is not matched at one end of the junction; a read error may be the cause. The CDR3 DNA reads as TGTGCCAGCAGCGATCCCGGGACAGGGGTCCTCGGTGCCTTC. This gives the protein CASSDPGTGVLGAF. This rearrangement joins TRBV5-6 to TRBJ1-2; TRBD1 agrees at 10 bases. This CDR3 is 14 amino acids long. The germline V gene encodes CDR1 SGHDT and CDR2 YYEEEE.

Within the sample, this clone is medium-sized. The V and J genes are TRBV28 and TRBJ1-1, with D uncertain. Germline V CDR1 and CDR2: MDHEN, SYDVKM. The CDR3 length is 13 residues. Trimming cost V 1 base and J 8 bases, with 11 bases left between them. This CDR3 reads CASSLLGSGEAFF. As DNA, the CDR3 is TGTGCCAGCAGTTTATTGGGCTCGGGGGAAGCTTTCTTT.

The rearrangement uses TRBV18 and TRBJ1-1; 8 bases map to TRBD1. Germline-derived CDR1 and CDR2 are KGHSH and LQKENI. The CDR3 runs 14 residues. J lost 10 bases, V lost 3 bases, and 10 bases had no gene match. The CDR3 is CASSPPGQGVRAFF. The CDR3 DNA is TGTGCCAGCTCACCCCCTGGACAGGGTGTGAGAGCTTTCTTT.

The rearrangement links TRBV5-4 to TRBJ2-2; weak D call: TRBD2 (5 bases). CDR3 size: 14 residues. Germline CDR1 is SGHNT and CDR2 is YYREEE (reference sequence). Trimming stripped 0 bases from V and 5 bases from J, with 8 bases between. The CDR3 nucleotides are TGTGCCAGCAGCTTGGCCACGGGGACCGGGGAGCTGTTTTTT. This sequence encodes CASSLATGTGELFF.

The V call is TRBV5-5, the J call TRBJ2-1, with 7 bases matching TRBD1. Germline CDR1 and CDR2: SGHKS and YYEKEE (reference sequence). This CDR3 spans 12 amino acids. Losses at the gene ends were 7 bases for V and 8 bases for J; bases not matched to a gene: 6. The CDR3 sequence: CASLQGPDEQFF. CDR3 in DNA: TGTGCCAGCCTACAGGGGCCCGATGAGCAGTTCTTC.

This clone was recorded only once. This rearrangement joins TRBV29-1 to TRBJ2-1; D not certain. V was trimmed by 6 bases and J by 0 bases, leaving 15 bases between them. The V gene's germline CDR1 is SQVTM and CDR2 ANQGSEA. The CDR3 runs to 15 residues. The CDR3: CSVATDPDSYNEQFF. The CDR3 bases are TGCAGCGTAGCTACAGACCCCGACTCCTACAATGAGCAGTTCTTC.

This chain joins TRBV5-6 and TRBJ1-1, with D possibly being TRBD1 (5 bases). Germline V gives CDR1 SGHDT, CDR2 YYEEEE. This CDR3 comprises 13 residues. The germline V and J ends were trimmed by 3 bases and 7 bases, with 13 bases remaining between them. CDR3 amino acids: CASSSLGQVEAFF. Here the CDR3 DNA reads TGTGCCAGCAGCTCCCTCGGACAAGTTGAAGCTTTCTTT.

V is TRBV10-1 and J is TRBJ2-1; D call uncertain. The CDR3 spans 14 residues. CDR1 WNHNN and CDR2 SYGVQD come from the germline V gene (reference sequence). V shed 6 bases and J shed 8 bases, with 17 bases lying between them. The DNA for the CDR3 is TGCGCCAGCAGCGACCCTCTTAGGACGGATGAGCAGTTCTTC. As protein: CASSDPLRTDEQFF.

The CDR3 coding sequence is TGCGCCAGCAGCCAAGATTCGACAGCGGGGGGGCAATATGAGCAGTTCTTC. Translation gives CASSQDSTAGGQYEQFF. The rearrangement links TRBV4-3 to TRBJ2-1, with TRBD2 matching 10 bases. Germline V gene data show CDR1 as LGHNA and CDR2 as YSLEER. The J segment lost 8 bases and the V segment lost 0 bases, leaving 10 bases of the junction unmatched. The CDR3 has 17 amino acids.

In its sample, this clone was seen a few times. The chain is built from TRBV28 and TRBJ1-2; no definite D call. CDR1 MDHEN and CDR2 SYDVKM come from the germline V gene. Deletions cut 5 bases from V and 5 bases from J, with 12 bases between. This CDR3 region has 13 residues. The CDR3 DNA reads as TGTGCCAGCAGTCCCGTTTGGACGTATGGCTACACCTTC. Residues: CASSPVWTYGYTF.

This chain joins TRBV15 and TRBJ1-3; D unresolved. Trimming stripped 6 bases from V and 2 bases from J, with 8 bases between. This CDR3 is 13 amino acids long. The germline CDR1 and CDR2 sequences are LNHNV and YYDKDF (reference sequence). Here the CDR3 reads CATRGPPGNTIYF. The CDR3 nucleotides read TGTGCCACCAGGGGTCCCCCTGGAAACACCATATATTTT.

CDR3 residues: CASSLTGGTYEQYF. For the CDR3, the DNA is TGTGCCAGCAGCTTAACAGGGGGAACCTACGAGCAGTACTTC. The chain links TRBV11-2 to TRBJ2-7, with 8 bases aligning to TRBD1. Trimming at V came to 2 bases and at J to 2 bases, leaving 2 bases not matched to a gene. The CDR3 loop spans 14 amino acids. Germline V CDR1 and CDR2: SGHAT, FQNNGV.